These 26 T cell receptor beta chains were all obtained from the same sample, sequenced in a study of chemoradiotherapy in HPV16-positive cancers. The protocol was immunoSEQ multiplex PCR, while the TCRdb copy is restricted to in-frame clones and leaves out a portion. The sample carries 10,000 to 15,000 clones, 77% recorded once. The sample was collected from a patient who underwent chemoradiotherapy. All receptors come from a human donor with HPV-associated anogenital cancer.

The chain employs TRBV25-1 and TRBJ2-7; D not certain. V lost 1 base to trimming and J lost 3 bases, with 13 bases between them. The CDR3 extends over 15 amino acids. Germline CDR1 MGHDK, CDR2 SYGVNS. The CDR3 DNA is TGTGCCAGCAGTGAATCCTCTGGGCCGGACTACGAGCAGTACTTC. It encodes CASSESSGPDYEQYF.

This sequence joins TRBV29-1 and TRBJ1-1; a weak D match, TRBD1 (5 bases). The CDR3 spans 11 residues. The V gene's germline CDR1 is SQVTM and CDR2 ANQGSEA. V was pared by 3 bases and J by 10 bases, with 12 bases between. As DNA, the CDR3 is TGCAGCGTTGATTCGGGGGGGGGAGCTTTCTTT. Amino acids: CSVDSGGGAFF.

This chain uses TRBV6-1 with TRBJ2-7; D gene ambiguous. Germline-derived CDR1 and CDR2 are MNHNS and SASEGT. V gave up 10 bases and J gave up 10 bases, with 29 bases separating them. The CDR3 is made up of 15 amino acids. The DNA for the CDR3 is TGTGCCACCCTGACAATTGTGGAATCCCCTCCCGGTCAGTACTTC. Translated: CATLTIVESPPGQYF.

The chain links TRBV15 to TRBJ1-4, with D hard to call. The CDR3 consists of 15 residues. Trimming took 0 bases from V and 5 from J, leaving 10 bases between them. Germline V gene sequence: CDR1 LNHNV, CDR2 YYDKDF (reference sequence). CDR3 sequence reads: CATSREDEGNEKLFF. CDR3 nucleotide sequence: TGTGCCACCAGCAGAGAGGACGAGGGAAATGAAAAACTGTTTTTT. Together with reference TRBV15 and TRBJ1-4, the CDR3 gives the full variable domain: DAMVIQNPRYQVTQFGKPVTLSCSQTLNHNVMYWYQQKSSQAPKLLFHYYDKDFNNEADTPDNFQSRRPNTSFCFLDIRSPGLGDTAMYLCATSREDEGNEKLFFGSGTQLSVL.

The chain combines TRBV27 with TRBJ2-2, with D possibly matching TRBD2 (6 bases). With 5 bases removed from V and 5 bases from J, the gap between germline ends came to 15 bases. Germline V CDR1 and CDR2: MNHEY, SMNVEV (reference sequence). This CDR3 spans 15 amino acids. CDR3 sequence reads: CASSLPGLGTGELFF. The CDR3 region has the DNA TGTGCCAGCAGTCTTCCGGGACTGGGAACCGGGGAGCTGTTTTTT.

This clone has a single count. The V and J genes are TRBV10-3 and TRBJ1-2; TRBD1 agrees at 7 bases. Germline CDR1 and CDR2: ENHRY and SYGVKD. The CDR3 spans 13 residues. The V gene end was trimmed by 4 bases and the J gene end by 8 bases; junction bases not matched to a gene: 7. For the CDR3, the DNA is TGTGCCATCAGTGGCCACGACAGGGAAGGCTACACCTTC. Encoded protein: CAISGHDREGYTF.

This chain connects TRBV7-2 to TRBJ2-7; no reliable D call. V shed 1 base and J shed 1 base, with 8 bases lying between them. Germline V gives CDR1 SGHTA, CDR2 FQGNSA. There are 14 residues in the CDR3. CDR3 DNA sequence: TGTGCCAGCAGCTTAGAGGTGGGTTCCTACGAGCAGTACTTC. Residues: CASSLEVGSYEQYF.

This clone has just a few counts. CDR3 in amino acids: CASSPRRVWREDGGTGELFF. DNA for the CDR3: TGTGCCAGCTCACCAAGGAGGGTTTGGCGGGAGGATGGAGGCACCGGGGAGCTGTTTTTT. The rearrangement links TRBV18 to TRBJ2-2; the match to TRBD2 covers 8 bases. The CDR3 is 20 residues long. CDR1 is KGHSH, CDR2 LQKENI, per germline. V dropped 2 bases and J dropped 4; count of bases not matched to a gene: 18.

J is TRBJ1-6 and V is TRBV9; tentatively, D is TRBD1 (5 bases). This CDR3 is built from 14 residues. Germline CDR1 reads SGDLS; CDR2 reads YYNGEE. Trimming shortened V by 1 base and J by 10 bases, and 12 bases separated the two germline ends. CDR3 nucleotide sequence: TGTGCCAGCAGCGTAAGGGGCGAAAGCTCACCCCTCCACTTT. The encoded protein is CASSVRGESSPLHF.

The chain has TRBV6-5 and TRBJ1-5, with 7 bases lining up with TRBD1. Per the germline V gene, CDR1 is MNHEY and CDR2 is SVGAGI. The junction had 4 bases not matched to a gene; V was cut back by 5 bases and J by 6 bases. The CDR3 has 13 residues. CDR3 protein: CASSGTEGQPQHF. DNA of the CDR3: TGTGCCAGCAGTGGGACAGAAGGTCAGCCCCAGCATTTT.

This clone was detected once. CDR3 sequence: CASKSRTREQYF. CDR3 nucleotides: TGTGCCAGCAAGAGCAGGACGAGGGAGCAGTACTTC. This rearrangement joins TRBV6-1 to TRBJ2-7; D is ambiguous. Looked up from germline, CDR1 is MNHNS and CDR2 is SASEGT. This CDR3 comprises 12 residues. The ends were cut back, 7 bases at V and 7 bases at J, with 14 bases in the middle.

The sample holds one count of this clone. This rearrangement joins TRBV28 to TRBJ1-6; D perhaps matches TRBD1 (5 bases). The CDR3 covers 15 residues. Germline V gene sequence: CDR1 MDHEN, CDR2 SYDVKM. Trimming pared 6 bases from V and 4 bases from J, leaving 13 bases between. CDR3 nucleotides: TGTGCCAGCAGACGGCCGGGACCATATAATTCACCCCTCCACTTT. It specifies CASRRPGPYNSPLHF.

This sequence joins TRBV29-1 and TRBJ1-2, with 9 positions matching TRBD1. Per the germline V gene, CDR1 is SQVTM and CDR2 is ANQGSEA. The CDR3 loop spans 13 amino acids. The V gene end was trimmed by 4 bases and the J gene end by 5 bases; junction bases not matched to a gene: 5. The CDR3 DNA is TGCAGCGTTGGAGCCGGGACAGGGTATGGCTACACCTTC. Protein product: CSVGAGTGYGYTF.

The sample holds one count of this clone. The chain carries TRBV6-5 and TRBJ2-1; TRBD1 might be the D (6 bases). Germline lookup yields CDR1 MNHEY and CDR2 SVGAGI. V was pared by 7 bases and J by 8 bases, with 15 bases between. The CDR3 is 13 amino acids. The CDR3 nucleotides read TGTGCCAGCACCAACTCCAGGGGACATGAGCAGTTCTTC. This sequence encodes CASTNSRGHEQFF.

The chain couples TRBV6-5 to TRBJ2-1, with a weak D call TRBD1 (6 bases). The V and J ends lost 4 bases and 6 bases respectively, with 13 bases between them. Germline V CDR1 and CDR2: MNHEY, SVGAGI. CDR3 size: 14 residues. CDR3 bases: TGTGCCAGCAGTTTCTTAGGACAGTTCAATGAGCAGTTCTTC. Its protein product is CASSFLGQFNEQFF.

This sequence joins TRBV6-4 and TRBJ2-6; D unresolved. This CDR3 is built from 13 residues. From germline, CDR1 is MRHNA and CDR2 SNTAGT. The V end lost 7 bases, the J end lost 2 bases, and 6 bases lay between the germline ends. Here the CDR3 DNA reads TGTGCCAGCAAGGTTCCTGGGGCCAACGTCCTGACTTTC. This sequence encodes CASKVPGANVLTF.

J is TRBJ1-4 and V is TRBV20-1, with D maybe TRBD1 (5 bases). V lost 4 bases and J 5 bases, leaving 5 bases between the germline ends. Germline CDR1 DFQATT, CDR2 SNEGSKA (reference sequence). The CDR3 sequence is 11 residues long. In nucleotides, the CDR3 is TGCAGTGCTAACAGGAATGAAAAACTGTTTTTT. Amino acid sequence: CSANRNEKLFF.

The genes are TRBV7-9 and TRBJ1-2; D is unresolved. Germline V gene sequence: CDR1 SEHNR, CDR2 FQNEAQ (reference sequence). V lost 3 bases, J lost 4 bases, and 3 bases lay in between. The CDR3 is made up of 11 amino acids. CDR3 sequence (DNA): TGTGCCAGCAGCTTCGGCTATGGCTACACCTTC. It encodes CASSFGYGYTF.

The V and J genes are TRBV27 and TRBJ2-7; no clear D gene. The CDR3 runs 9 residues. Looked up from germline, CDR1 is MNHEY and CDR2 is SMNVEV (reference sequence). CDR3 sequence (DNA): TGTTCCATACCCCACGAGCAGTACTTC. It is translated as CSIPHEQYF.

The genes are TRBV19 and TRBJ2-2; D gene uncertain. Trimming took off 1 base at V and 0 bases at J, with 6 bases between the two ends. The germline V gene has CDR1 LNHDA and CDR2 SQIVND (reference sequence). The CDR3 extends over 15 amino acids. This CDR3 reads CASSIGASNTGELFF. The CDR3, as DNA: TGTGCCAGTAGTATAGGGGCGTCGAACACCGGGGAGCTGTTTTTT.

This clone was detected once. The chain is built from TRBV29-1 and TRBJ1-2; no definite D call. This CDR3 is 11 amino acids long. Looked up from germline, CDR1 is SQVTM and CDR2 is ANQGSEA. Between the trimmed V and J ends, which lost 0 bases and 5 bases, there was a span of 4 bases. CDR3 DNA sequence: TGCAGCGTTGAAGATGGGTATGGCTACACCTTC. Translating gives CSVEDGYGYTF.

This clone was seen once. Other DNA sequences in the same sample also yield this CDR3. V gene TRBV19 combines with J gene TRBJ2-2; 7 nucleotides match TRBD2. In germline, CDR1 is LNHDA, CDR2 SQIVND (reference sequence). With V trimmed by 1 base and J by 5 bases, 4 bases remained unmatched. CDR3 length: 15 amino acids. Written as DNA, the CDR3 is TGTGCCAGTAGTATAGCGGGGGGACCAACCGGGGAGCTGTTTTTT. It encodes CASSIAGGPTGELFF.

V is TRBV28 and J is TRBJ2-3; 9 nucleotides match TRBD2. Germline lookup yields CDR1 MDHEN and CDR2 SYDVKM. The CDR3 spans 14 residues. V shed 8 bases and J 0 bases; nucleotides not matched to a gene: 3. The CDR3 protein is CASVAGVSTDTQYF. Written as DNA, the CDR3 is TGTGCCAGCGTAGCGGGAGTGAGCACAGATACGCAGTATTTT.

This clone turned up a few times. The V gene is TRBV7-2, the J gene TRBJ1-5; TRBD1 might be the D (5 bases). The V gene's germline CDR1 is SGHTA and CDR2 FQGNSA. V was clipped by 5 bases and J by 6 bases, with 20 bases between them. This CDR3 comprises 16 residues. CDR3 sequence (DNA): TGTGCCAGCAGCCGTCCCGGGGGGAGGCTGGGTCAGCCCCAGCATTTT. Translated, it gives CASSRPGGRLGQPQHF. Full variable domain (remainder filled in from reference TRBV7-2 and TRBJ1-5): GAGVSQSPSNKVTEKGKDVELRCDPISGHTALYWYRQSLGQGLEFLIYFQGNSAPDKSGLPSDRFSAERTGGSVSTLTIQRTQQEDSAVYLCASSRPGGRLGQPQHFGDGTRLSIL.

This chain connects TRBV2 to TRBJ2-5; TRBD1 matches 8 bases. The J call is uncertain, as TRBJ2-7 better fits the DNA end. Germline V gene lookup returns CDR1 SNHLY and CDR2 FYNNEI. The CDR3 spans 17 residues. The CDR3 here is CASSEALPGTGLYEQYF. Written as DNA, the CDR3 is TGTGCCAGCAGTGAAGCGCTTCCTGGGACAGGTCTCTACGAGCAGTACTTC.

This clone was seen once. Here the CDR3 DNA reads TGTGCCTGGAGTGTCTGGGGGAATCAGCCCCAGCATTTT. Amino acids: CAWSVWGNQPQHF. The chain joins TRBV30 to TRBJ1-5; D possibly corresponds to TRBD1 (5 bases). Trimming cost V 0 bases and J 4 bases, with 7 bases left between them. The CDR3 runs 13 residues. The V gene's germline CDR1 is GTSNPN and CDR2 SVGIG (reference sequence).